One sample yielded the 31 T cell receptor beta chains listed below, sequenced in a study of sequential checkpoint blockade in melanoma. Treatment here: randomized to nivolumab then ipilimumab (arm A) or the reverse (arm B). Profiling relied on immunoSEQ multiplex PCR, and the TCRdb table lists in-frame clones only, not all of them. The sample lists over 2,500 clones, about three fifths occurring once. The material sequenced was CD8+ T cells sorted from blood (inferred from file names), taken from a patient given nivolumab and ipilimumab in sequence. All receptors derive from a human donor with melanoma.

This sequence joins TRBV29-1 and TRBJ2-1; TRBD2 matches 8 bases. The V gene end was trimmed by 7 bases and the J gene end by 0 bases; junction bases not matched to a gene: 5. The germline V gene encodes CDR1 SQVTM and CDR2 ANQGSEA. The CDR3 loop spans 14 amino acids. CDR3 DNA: TGCAGCGCCCCCGGGGGGGCCTCCTACAATGAGCAGTTCTTC. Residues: CSAPGGASYNEQFF.

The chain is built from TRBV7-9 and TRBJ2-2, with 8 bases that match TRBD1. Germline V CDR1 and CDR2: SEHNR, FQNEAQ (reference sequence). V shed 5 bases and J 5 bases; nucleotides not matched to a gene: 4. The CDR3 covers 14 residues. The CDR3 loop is CASSLDRGTGELFF. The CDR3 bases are TGTGCCAGCAGCCTAGACAGGGGAACCGGGGAGCTGTTTTTT.

The CDR3, as DNA: TGCGCCAGCAGCCAAGAGGGGCTAGCGGGGGCCTTGGAGCAGTTCTTC. Translated, it gives CASSQEGLAGALEQFF. The rearrangement uses TRBV4-1 and TRBJ2-1; 10 nucleotides match TRBD2. This CDR3 comprises 16 residues. Germline CDR1 reads MGHRA; CDR2 reads YSYEKL. Trimming removed 0 bases from V and 10 bases from J; junction bases left unmatched: 9.

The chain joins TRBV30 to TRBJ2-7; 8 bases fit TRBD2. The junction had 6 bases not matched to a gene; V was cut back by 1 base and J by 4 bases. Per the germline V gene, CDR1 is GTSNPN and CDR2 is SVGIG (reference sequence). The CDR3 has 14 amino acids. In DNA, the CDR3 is TGTGCCTGGAGTGAACTGGGACTAGGGTACGAGCAGTACTTC. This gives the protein CAWSELGLGYEQYF.

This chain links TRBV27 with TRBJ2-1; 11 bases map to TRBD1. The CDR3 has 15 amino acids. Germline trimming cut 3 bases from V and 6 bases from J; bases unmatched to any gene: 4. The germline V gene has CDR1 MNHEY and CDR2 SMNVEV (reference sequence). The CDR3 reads CASSFRDRGINEQFF. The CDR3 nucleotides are TGTGCCAGCAGTTTCCGGGACAGGGGGATCAATGAGCAGTTCTTC.

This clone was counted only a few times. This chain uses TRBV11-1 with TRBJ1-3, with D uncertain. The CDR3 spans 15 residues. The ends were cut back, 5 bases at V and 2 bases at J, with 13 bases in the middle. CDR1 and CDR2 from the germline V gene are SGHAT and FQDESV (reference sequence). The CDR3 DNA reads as TGTGCCAGCAGCAAAAGTGGGGAGCCTGGAAACACCATATATTTT. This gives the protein CASSKSGEPGNTIYF.

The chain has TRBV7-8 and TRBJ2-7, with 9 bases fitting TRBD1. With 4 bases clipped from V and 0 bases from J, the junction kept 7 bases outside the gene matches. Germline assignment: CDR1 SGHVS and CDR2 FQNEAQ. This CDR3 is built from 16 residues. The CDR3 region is CASSSIRDRDSYEQYF. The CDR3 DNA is TGTGCCAGCAGCTCCATCCGGGACAGGGACTCCTACGAGCAGTACTTC.

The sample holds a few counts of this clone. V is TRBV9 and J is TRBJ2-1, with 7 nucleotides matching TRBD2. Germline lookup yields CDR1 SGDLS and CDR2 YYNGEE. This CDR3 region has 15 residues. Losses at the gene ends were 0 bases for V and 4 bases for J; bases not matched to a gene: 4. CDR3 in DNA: TGTGCCAGCAGCGTAGGGGGAGCGGGGTACAATGAGCAGTTCTTC. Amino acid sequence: CASSVGGAGYNEQFF. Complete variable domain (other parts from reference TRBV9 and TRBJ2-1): DSGVTQTPKHLITATGQRVTLRCSPRSGDLSVYWYQQSLDQGLQFLIQYYNGEERAKGNILERFSAQQFPDLHSELNLSSLELGDSALYFCASSVGGAGYNEQFFGPGTRLTVL.

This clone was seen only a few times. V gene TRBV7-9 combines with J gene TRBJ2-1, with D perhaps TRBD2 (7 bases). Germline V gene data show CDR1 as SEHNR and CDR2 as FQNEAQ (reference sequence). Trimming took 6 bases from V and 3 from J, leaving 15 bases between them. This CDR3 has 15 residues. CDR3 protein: CASSSSGDNYNEQFF. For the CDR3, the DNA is TGTGCCAGCAGTTCAAGCGGGGACAACTACAATGAGCAGTTCTTC.

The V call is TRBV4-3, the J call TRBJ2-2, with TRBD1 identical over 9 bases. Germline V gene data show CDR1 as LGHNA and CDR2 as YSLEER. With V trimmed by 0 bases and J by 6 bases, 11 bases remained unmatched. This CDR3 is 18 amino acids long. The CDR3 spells CASSQEWTGEKVSGELFF. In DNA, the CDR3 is TGCGCCAGCAGCCAAGAGTGGACAGGGGAGAAGGTTTCCGGGGAGCTGTTTTTT.

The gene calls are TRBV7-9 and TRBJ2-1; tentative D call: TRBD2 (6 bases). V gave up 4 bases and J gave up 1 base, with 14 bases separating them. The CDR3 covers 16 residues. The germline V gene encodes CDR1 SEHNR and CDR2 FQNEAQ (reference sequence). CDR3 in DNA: TGTGCCAGCAGCTCGCGGGGCGGCGAGTCCTACAATGAGCAGTTCTTC. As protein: CASSSRGGESYNEQFF.

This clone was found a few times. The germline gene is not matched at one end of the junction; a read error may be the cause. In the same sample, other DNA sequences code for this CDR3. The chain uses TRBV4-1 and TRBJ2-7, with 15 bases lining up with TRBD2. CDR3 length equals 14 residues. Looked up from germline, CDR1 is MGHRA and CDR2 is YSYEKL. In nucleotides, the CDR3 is TGTGCCAGCAGCCACGGACTAGCGGGAGGGGAGCAGTACTTC. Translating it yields CASSHGLAGGEQYF.

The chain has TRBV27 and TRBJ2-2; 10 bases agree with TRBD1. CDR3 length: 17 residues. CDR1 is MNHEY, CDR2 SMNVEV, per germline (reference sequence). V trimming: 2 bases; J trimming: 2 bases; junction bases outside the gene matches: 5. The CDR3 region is CASSLDGTGENTGELFF. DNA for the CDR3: TGTGCCAGCAGTTTAGACGGGACAGGGGAAAACACCGGGGAGCTGTTTTTT.

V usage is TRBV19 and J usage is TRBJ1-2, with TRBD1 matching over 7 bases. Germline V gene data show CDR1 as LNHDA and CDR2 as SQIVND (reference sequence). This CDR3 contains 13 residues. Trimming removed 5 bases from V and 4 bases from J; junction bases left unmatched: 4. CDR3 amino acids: CASSPGQSYGYTF. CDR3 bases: TGTGCCAGTAGTCCGGGACAGAGCTATGGCTACACCTTC.

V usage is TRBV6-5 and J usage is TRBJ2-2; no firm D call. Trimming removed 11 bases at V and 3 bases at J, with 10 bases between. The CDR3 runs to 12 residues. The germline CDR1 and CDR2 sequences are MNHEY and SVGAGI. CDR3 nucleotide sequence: TGTGCCGCCTACTCTGACACCGGGGAGCTGTTTTTT. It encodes CAAYSDTGELFF.

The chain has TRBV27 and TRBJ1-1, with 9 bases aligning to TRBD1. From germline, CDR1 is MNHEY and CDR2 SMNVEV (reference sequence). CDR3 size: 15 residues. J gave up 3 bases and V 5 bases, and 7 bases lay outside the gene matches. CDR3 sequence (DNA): TGTGCCAGCAGTACGGACAGGGGTAAAGACACTGAAGCTTTCTTT. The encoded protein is CASSTDRGKDTEAFF.

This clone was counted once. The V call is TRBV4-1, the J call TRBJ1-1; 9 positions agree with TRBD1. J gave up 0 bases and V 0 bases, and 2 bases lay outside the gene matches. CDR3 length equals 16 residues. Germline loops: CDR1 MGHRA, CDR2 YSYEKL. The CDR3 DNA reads TGCGCCAGCAGCCAAGAGGGACAGGGATTGAACACTGAAGCTTTCTTT. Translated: CASSQEGQGLNTEAFF.

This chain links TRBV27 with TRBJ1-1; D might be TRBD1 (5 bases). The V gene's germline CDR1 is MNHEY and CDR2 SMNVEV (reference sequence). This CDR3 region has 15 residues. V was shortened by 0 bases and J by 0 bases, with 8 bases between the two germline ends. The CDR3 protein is CASSLSRGVNTEAFF. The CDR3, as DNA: TGTGCCAGCAGTTTATCTCGGGGGGTGAACACTGAAGCTTTCTTT.

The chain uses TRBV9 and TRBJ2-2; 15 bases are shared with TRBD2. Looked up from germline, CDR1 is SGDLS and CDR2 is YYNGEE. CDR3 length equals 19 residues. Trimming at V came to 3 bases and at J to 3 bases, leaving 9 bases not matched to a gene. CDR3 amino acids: CASSGSPGLAGGDTGELFF. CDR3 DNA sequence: TGTGCCAGCAGCGGGTCTCCGGGACTAGCGGGAGGCGACACCGGGGAGCTGTTTTTT.

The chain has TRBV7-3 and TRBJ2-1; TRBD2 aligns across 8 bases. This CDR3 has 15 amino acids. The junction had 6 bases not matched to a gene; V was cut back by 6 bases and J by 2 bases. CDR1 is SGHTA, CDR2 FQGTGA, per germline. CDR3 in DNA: TGTGCCAGCAGTCCCACTAGCGGCCCCTACAATGAGCAGTTCTTC. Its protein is CASSPTSGPYNEQFF. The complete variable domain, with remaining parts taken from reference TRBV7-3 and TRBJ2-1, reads GAGVSQTPSNKVTEKGKYVELRCDPISGHTALYWYRQSLGQGPEFLIYFQGTGAADDSGLPNDRFFAVRPEGSVSTLKIQRTERGDSAVYLCASSPTSGPYNEQFFGPGTRLTVL.

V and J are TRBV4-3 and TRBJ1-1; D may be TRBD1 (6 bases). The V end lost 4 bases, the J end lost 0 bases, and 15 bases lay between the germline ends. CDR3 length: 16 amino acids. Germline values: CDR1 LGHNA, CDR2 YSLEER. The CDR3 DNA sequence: TGCGCCAGCAGCCCTTACGTGACAGGAATGAACACTGAAGCTTTCTTT. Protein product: CASSPYVTGMNTEAFF.

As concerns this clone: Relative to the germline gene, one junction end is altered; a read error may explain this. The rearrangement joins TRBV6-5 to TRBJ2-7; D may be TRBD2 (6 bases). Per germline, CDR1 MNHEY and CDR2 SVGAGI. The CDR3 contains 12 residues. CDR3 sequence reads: CATGSHSDEQYF. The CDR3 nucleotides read TGTGCCACCGGGAGCCACTCCGACGAGCAGTACTTC.

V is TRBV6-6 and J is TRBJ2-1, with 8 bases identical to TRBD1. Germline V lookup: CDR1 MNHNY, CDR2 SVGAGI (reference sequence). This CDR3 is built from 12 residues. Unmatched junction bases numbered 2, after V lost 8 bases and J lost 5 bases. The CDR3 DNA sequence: TGTGCCAGCGAGACAGGGGACAATGAGCAGTTCTTC. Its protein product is CASETGDNEQFF.

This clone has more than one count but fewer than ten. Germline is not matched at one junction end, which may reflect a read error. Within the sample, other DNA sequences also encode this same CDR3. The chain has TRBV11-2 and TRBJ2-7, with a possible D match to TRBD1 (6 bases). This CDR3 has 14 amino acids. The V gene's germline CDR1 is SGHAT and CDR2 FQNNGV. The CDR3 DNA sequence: TGCGCCAGCAGCTTGTTTCAGGGGCCCTACGAGCAGTACTTC. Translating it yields CASSLFQGPYEQYF.

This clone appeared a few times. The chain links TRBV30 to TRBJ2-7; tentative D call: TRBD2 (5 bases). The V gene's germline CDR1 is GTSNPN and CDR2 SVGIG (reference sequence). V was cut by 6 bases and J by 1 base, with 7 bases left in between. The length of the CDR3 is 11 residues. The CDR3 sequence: CACSDSYEQYF. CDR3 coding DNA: TGTGCCTGTAGCGATTCCTACGAGCAGTACTTC. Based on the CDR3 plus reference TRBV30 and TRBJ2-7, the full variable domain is SQTIHQWPATLVQPVGSPLSLECTVEGTSNPNLYWYRQAAGRGLQLLFYSVGIGQISSEVPQNLSASRPQDRQFILSSKKLLLSDSGFYLCACSDSYEQYFGPGTRLTVT.

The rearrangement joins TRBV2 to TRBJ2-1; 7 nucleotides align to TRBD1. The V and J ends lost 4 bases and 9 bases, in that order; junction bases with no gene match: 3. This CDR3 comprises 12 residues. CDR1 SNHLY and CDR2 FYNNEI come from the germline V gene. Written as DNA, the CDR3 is TGTGCCAGCAGTGGACAGGGTACTGAGCAGTTCTTC. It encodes CASSGQGTEQFF. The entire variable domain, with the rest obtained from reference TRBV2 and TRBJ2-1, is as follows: EPEVTQTPSHQVTQMGQEVILRCVPISNHLYFYWYRQILGQKVEFLVSFYNNEISEKSEIFDDQFSVERPDGSNFTLKIRSTKLEDSAMYFCASSGQGTEQFFGPGTRLTVL.

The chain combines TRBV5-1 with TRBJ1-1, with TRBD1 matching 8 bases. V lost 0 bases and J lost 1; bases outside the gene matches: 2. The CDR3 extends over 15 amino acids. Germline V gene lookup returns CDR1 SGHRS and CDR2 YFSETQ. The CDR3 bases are TGCGCCAGCAGCTTGGGCACAGGGGGGAACACTGAAGCTTTCTTT. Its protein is CASSLGTGGNTEAFF.

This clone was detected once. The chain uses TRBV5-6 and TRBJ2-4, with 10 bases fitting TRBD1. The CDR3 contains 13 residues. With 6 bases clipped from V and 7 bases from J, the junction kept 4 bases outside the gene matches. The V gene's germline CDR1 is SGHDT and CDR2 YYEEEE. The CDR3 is CASNRQGANIQYF. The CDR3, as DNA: TGTGCCAGCAACCGACAGGGGGCGAACATTCAGTACTTC.

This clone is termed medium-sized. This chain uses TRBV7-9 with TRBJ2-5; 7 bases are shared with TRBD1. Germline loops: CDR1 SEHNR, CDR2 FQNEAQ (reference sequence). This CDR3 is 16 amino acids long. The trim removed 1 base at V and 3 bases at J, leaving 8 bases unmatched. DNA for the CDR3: TGTGCCAGCAGCTTAGTTGGTTTTGGGACAGAAGAGACCCAGTACTTC. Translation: CASSLVGFGTEETQYF.

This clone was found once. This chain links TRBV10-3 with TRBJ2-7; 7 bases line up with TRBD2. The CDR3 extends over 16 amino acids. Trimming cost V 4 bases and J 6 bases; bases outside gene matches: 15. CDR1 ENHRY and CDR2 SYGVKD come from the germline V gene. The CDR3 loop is CAISGLPTSLAREQYF. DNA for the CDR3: TGTGCCATCAGTGGCCTTCCGACTAGCCTGGCCCGCGAGCAGTACTTC.

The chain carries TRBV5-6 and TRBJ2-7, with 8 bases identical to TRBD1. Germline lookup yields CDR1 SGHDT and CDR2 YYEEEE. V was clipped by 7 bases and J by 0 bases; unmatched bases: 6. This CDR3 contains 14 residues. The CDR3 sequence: CASAPGTGSYEQYF. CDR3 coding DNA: TGTGCCAGCGCCCCCGGGACAGGCTCCTACGAGCAGTACTTC.